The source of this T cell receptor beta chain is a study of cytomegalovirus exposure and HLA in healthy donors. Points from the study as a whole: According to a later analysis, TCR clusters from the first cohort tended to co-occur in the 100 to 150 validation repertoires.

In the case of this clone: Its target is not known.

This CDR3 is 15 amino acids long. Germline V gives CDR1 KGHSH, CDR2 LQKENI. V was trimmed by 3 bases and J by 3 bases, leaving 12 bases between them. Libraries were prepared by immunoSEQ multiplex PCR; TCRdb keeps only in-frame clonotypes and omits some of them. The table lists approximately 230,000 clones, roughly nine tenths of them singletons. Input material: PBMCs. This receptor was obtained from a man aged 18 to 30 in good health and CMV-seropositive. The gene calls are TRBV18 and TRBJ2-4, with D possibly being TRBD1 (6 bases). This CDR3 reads CASSPTGNGKNIQYF. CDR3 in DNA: TGTGCCAGCTCACCCACAGGGAACGGCAAAAACATTCAGTACTTC.